This record concerns one T cell receptor (beta chain) sequence. This record belongs to a study of technical replicates of blood from a handful of donors. Germline V gene sequence: CDR1 SGHKS, CDR2 YYEKEE (reference sequence). The junction had 4 bases not matched to a gene; V was cut back by 1 base and J by 7 bases. CDR3 length equals 15 residues. TCRdb's copy holds only in-frame clones and misses some; the assay was immunoSEQ multiplex PCR. The sample carries 50,000 to 80,000 clones, roughly 90% recorded once. The V call is TRBV5-5, the J call TRBJ2-1; 11 bases fit TRBD1. Sequencing used PBMCs. The TCR was taken from a human donor in good health. Some clones in this sample may be carry-over from other donors' samples. CDR3: CASSLWDRGVNEQFF. As DNA, the CDR3 is TGTGCCAGCAGCTTGTGGGACAGGGGGGTGAATGAGCAGTTCTTC.